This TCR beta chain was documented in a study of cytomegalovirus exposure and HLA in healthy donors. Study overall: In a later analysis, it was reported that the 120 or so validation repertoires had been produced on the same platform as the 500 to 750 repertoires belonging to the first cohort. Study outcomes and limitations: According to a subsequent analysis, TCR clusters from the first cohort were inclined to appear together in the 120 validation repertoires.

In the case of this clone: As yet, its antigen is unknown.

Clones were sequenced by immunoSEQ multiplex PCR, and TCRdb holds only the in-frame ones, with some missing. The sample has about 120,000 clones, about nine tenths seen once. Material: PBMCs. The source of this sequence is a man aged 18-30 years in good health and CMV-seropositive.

CDR3 DNA: TGTGCCAGCAGTGAGGCGGCTGCAACTAATGAAAAACTGTTTTTT. Its translation: CASSEAAATNEKLFF. The genes are TRBV6-1 and TRBJ1-4, with D unresolved. Trimming stripped 3 bases from V and 0 bases from J, with 8 bases between. Germline CDR1 reads MNHNS; CDR2 reads SASEGT. The CDR3 has 15 amino acids.